This T cell receptor beta chain is from a study of vaccination and CD4 T cells after COVID-19. Overall study context: Convalescent patients were SARS-CoV-2 positive by nasal swab PCR; nine or ten mild, one severe.

Treatment: roughly ten-day PBMC culture with coronavirus spike peptide pools or control peptides (ViraFEST assay). V gave up 5 bases and J gave up 6 bases; unmatched junction bases: 10. CDR1 is SGHTA, CDR2 FQGTGA, per germline. The length of the CDR3 is 15 residues. This clonotype was found a few times. The antigen remains undetermined. Sequence data for DNA of cultured CD4+ T cells were generated by the Oncomine TCR Beta short-read assay. MiXCR was run by TCRdb on the PCR reads, yielding one entry per CDR3 protein. This sample has more than 15,000 distinct CDR3 sequences, with about 40% found just once.

This TCR was recovered from a human donor who had recovered from COVID-19. V is TRBV7-3 and J is TRBJ2-3; the match to TRBD1 covers 8 bases. Sequenced sample: CD4+ T cells from blood, cultured in vitro. CDR3 in amino acids: CASSPLDRVGDTQYF. The CDR3 DNA sequence: TGTGCCAGCAGCCCGTTGGACAGGGTAGGGGATACGCAGTATTTT.